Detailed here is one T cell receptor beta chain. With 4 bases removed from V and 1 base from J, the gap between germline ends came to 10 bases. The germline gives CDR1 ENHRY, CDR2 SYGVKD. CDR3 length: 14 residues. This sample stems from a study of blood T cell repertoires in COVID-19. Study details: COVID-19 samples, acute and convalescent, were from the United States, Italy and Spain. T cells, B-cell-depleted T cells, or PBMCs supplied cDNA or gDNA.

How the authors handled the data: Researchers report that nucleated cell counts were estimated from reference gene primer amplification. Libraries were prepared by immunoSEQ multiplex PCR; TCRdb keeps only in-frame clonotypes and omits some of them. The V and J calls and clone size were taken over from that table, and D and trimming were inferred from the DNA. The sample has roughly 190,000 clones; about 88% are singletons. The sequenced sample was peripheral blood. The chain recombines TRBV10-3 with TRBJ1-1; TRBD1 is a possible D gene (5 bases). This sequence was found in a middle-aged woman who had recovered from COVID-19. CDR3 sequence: CAISGGQQNTEAFF. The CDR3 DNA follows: TGTGCCATCAGTGGGGGCCAACAGAACACTGAAGCTTTCTTT.